This note documents a single TCR beta chain sequence. Antigen specificity is unknown. With random hexamers, roughly 0.45 to 1 ug RNA was reverse transcribed. An immunoSEQ multiplex PCR generated amplified TCR beta CDR3 products spanning 54 Vbeta and 13 Jbeta. MiXCR was run by TCRdb on the immunoSEQ multiplex PCR reads, yielding one entry per CDR3 protein. The repertoire holds over 150,000 distinct CDR3 sequences, with roughly 95% as singletons. Germline loops: CDR1 SEHNR, CDR2 FQNEAQ (reference sequence). Unmatched junction bases numbered 5, after V lost 6 bases and J lost 2 bases. The CDR3 is made up of 14 amino acids. Blood CD8+ and CD4+ T cells underwent high-throughput TCR beta sequencing. The multiple sclerosis controls comprised treatment-naive patients whose relapsing-remitting disease was stable or active. The data are from a study of CD8 T cells in Susac syndrome. Whole-study findings and limits: It was acknowledged in the study that its TCR sequencing and HLA analysis involved a relatively small number of individuals.

This chain joins TRBV7-9 and TRBJ2-7; 9 positions agree with TRBD1. The receptor was derived from a human donor with multiple sclerosis. Sequencing was carried out using CD4+ T cells from PBMCs. For the CDR3, the DNA is TGTGCCAGCAGGAGGACAGGGGAAACCTACGAGCAGTACTTC. This encodes CASRRTGETYEQYF.